The sequence of this T cell receptor beta chain was determined in a study of siplizumab effects on memory and regulatory T cells. Whole-study results and caveats: Naive T cell populations appeared to exhibit greater diversity than memory cells and appeared to be major alloresponse contributors.

Around 100,000 TCR templates underwent assay in every sample. Sequencing used immunoSEQ multiplex PCR; TCRdb keeps in-frame clones, though not all of them. The sample holds tens of thousands of clones, roughly 85% seen once. In the case of this clone: Its antigen remains unknown.

The CDR3 contains 15 residues. With 1 base removed from V and 0 bases from J, the gap between germline ends came to 9 bases. Germline lookup yields CDR1 SGHTA and CDR2 FQGNSA. Material for sequencing was memory CD4+ T cells sorted from blood. This chain uses TRBV7-2 with TRBJ1-2; D uncertain. The TCR sequence derives from a human donor in good health. The CDR3 nucleotides read TGTGCCAGCAGCTTAGAGGTCAGAGCTAACTATGGCTACACCTTC. Translating gives CASSLEVRANYGYTF.